The subject of this entry is one T cell receptor (beta chain). The data originate from a study of blood T cell repertoires in COVID-19. Study in general: There were acute and convalescent COVID-19 samples, and they came from the United States, Italy and Spain.

This CDR3 comprises 15 residues. Trimming took 6 bases from V and 1 from J; bases not matched to a gene: 5. Looked up from germline, CDR1 is MNHEY and CDR2 is SVGAGI. Per the original data handling: Amplification from reference gene primers served as the basis for estimated nucleated cell counts. Repertoires were generated with immunoSEQ multiplex PCR, while TCRdb's copy carries only in-frame clones and drops some. V, J and clone size reflect that table, while D and trimming were determined from the DNA. The sample includes 180,000 or so clones, 76% of them seen just once. The rearrangement joins TRBV6-5 to TRBJ2-3; 9 positions match TRBD1. Source material: peripheral blood. The clonotype originates from a woman between 50 and 59 years old with active or convalescent COVID-19. CDR3 protein: CASRGTGRRTDTQYF. The CDR3 DNA follows: TGTGCCAGCAGAGGGACAGGGCGCCGCACAGATACGCAGTATTTT.